This TCR beta chain is drawn from a study of T cell responses to AZD1222 COVID-19 vaccine. Findings and caveats of the study: Spike-specific TCR depth and breadth grew after two AZD1222 doses. Baseline antibody screening turned up just a handful of seropositive AZD1222 recipients. The reported proportion of spike-specific TCRs targeting unmutated variant regions was nearly half. There were mostly white British donors and more females than males, and clonal diversity was possibly underestimated.

Here immunoSEQ multiplex PCR was the method, and the copy in TCRdb shows in-frame clones only, minus some. There are about 150,000 clones in the sample; more than 85% occur only once, and over 7.5% lies in the top ten. Germline CDR1 is LNHDA and CDR2 is SQIVND (reference sequence). The CDR3 is 13 amino acids. V was trimmed by 2 bases and J by 5 bases, leaving 9 bases between them. Comment on this clone: Its specificity is unknown.

Sample: peripheral blood, taken on day 0 of AZD1222 vaccination. The chain carries TRBV19 and TRBJ1-1; D possibly corresponds to TRBD1 (5 bases). The sequence was collected from an adult in good health. CDR3 in amino acids: CASSINGGTEAFF. The DNA for the CDR3 is TGTGCCAGTAGTATAAACGGGGGTACTGAAGCTTTCTTT.